Shown below are 21 T cell receptor beta chains from a single sample sequenced in a study of blood T cells in healthy people across ages. Primers used in a second PCR of about 6 to 11 cycles were a sample-barcoded 5' primer and a J-beta primer mix. One entry per CDR3 protein results from TCRdb running MiXCR on the 5' RACE reads. This table holds about 290,000 distinct CDR3 sequences, 27% found once. The sequenced sample was blood. The receptors derive from a woman between 65 and 79 years old in good health.

The table lists this clonotype with many counts. The V gene is TRBV5-1, the J gene TRBJ1-1, with TRBD1 matching over 7 bases. CDR3 length equals 15 residues. CDR1 and CDR2 (germline): SGHRS, YFSETQ. V was pared by 0 bases and J by 1 base, with 3 bases of the junction left unmatched. Written as DNA, the CDR3 is TGCGCCAGCAGCTTGGACAGGGGAAGGAACACTGAAGCTTTCTTT. It specifies CASSLDRGRNTEAFF.

The chain links TRBV2 to TRBJ2-2, with D tentatively TRBD1 (6 bases). Germline CDR1 and CDR2: SNHLY and FYNNEI. This CDR3 region has 15 residues. Trimming took 4 bases from V and 3 from J, leaving 12 bases between them. This CDR3 is CASSGQVQHTGELFF. CDR3 DNA: TGTGCCAGCAGTGGACAGGTCCAGCACACCGGGGAGCTGTTTTTT.

The CDR3 region is CASSSTGHTGELFF. The CDR3, as DNA: TGTGCCAGCAGCTCTACAGGGCACACCGGGGAGCTGTTTTTT. The chain is built from TRBV7-2 and TRBJ2-2, with D possibly matching TRBD1 (6 bases). Germline CDR1 is SGHTA and CDR2 is FQGNSA. The V end was cut by 4 bases, the J end by 3 bases, with 9 bases between. The CDR3 length is 14 residues.

The chain combines TRBV5-6 with TRBJ2-1; TRBD2 is a possible D gene (6 bases). The CDR3 length is 13 residues. Deletions cut 10 bases from V and 7 bases from J, with 18 bases between. Germline V gene data show CDR1 as SGHDT and CDR2 as YYEEEE. CDR3 sequence: CAGGDGPLNEQFF. CDR3 coding DNA: TGTGCCGGAGGGGATGGACCGCTTAATGAGCAGTTCTTC.

The chain employs TRBV28 and TRBJ2-7; 7 bases agree with TRBD1. CDR1 is MDHEN and CDR2 is SYDVKM in the germline V gene. This CDR3 contains 14 residues. The J segment lost 3 bases and the V segment lost 5 bases, leaving 7 bases of the junction unmatched. The CDR3 protein is CASSQTGLDYEQYF. The CDR3 nucleotides read TGTGCCAGCAGTCAGACAGGGCTGGACTACGAGCAGTACTTC.

The CDR3 DNA follows: TGCAGCGTAACCAGAAACAATGAGCAGTTCTTC. As protein: CSVTRNNEQFF. The J gene is TRBJ2-1, the V gene TRBV29-1; D gene unclear. From germline, CDR1 is SQVTM and CDR2 ANQGSEA. The CDR3 loop spans 11 amino acids. Trimming removed 6 bases at V and 5 bases at J, with 8 bases between.

This clonotype was counted between two and nine times. This chain joins TRBV6-1 and TRBJ2-7; D gene unclear. CDR1 and CDR2 from the germline V gene are MNHNS and SASEGT. The V end was cut by 8 bases, the J end by 0 bases, with 11 bases between. The CDR3 is 13 amino acids. This chain's CDR3 is CASGTYSSYEQYF. The DNA for the CDR3 is TGTGCCAGCGGAACTTATAGCTCCTACGAGCAGTACTTC.

CDR3 amino acids: CASSATGVLAKNIQYF. The DNA for the CDR3 is TGTGCCAGCAGTGCGACAGGCGTACTAGCCAAAAACATTCAGTACTTC. The rearrangement links TRBV2 to TRBJ2-4; D may be TRBD1 (6 bases). Germline V lookup: CDR1 SNHLY, CDR2 FYNNEI. V lost 4 bases and J 0 bases, leaving 13 bases between the germline ends. There are 16 residues in the CDR3.

This clonotype was detected ten times or more. The V call is TRBV11-2, the J call TRBJ2-2; no firm D call. Germline V gives CDR1 SGHAT, CDR2 FQNNGV. The length of the CDR3 is 13 residues. V was cut by 1 base and J by 4 bases, with 4 bases left in between. The CDR3 nucleotides read TGTGCCAGCAGCTTAGCGGGCACCGGGGAGCTGTTTTTT. Its protein is CASSLAGTGELFF.

The table lists this clonotype with a few counts. V usage is TRBV7-2 and J usage is TRBJ1-1; maybe TRBD1 (5 bases). CDR3 size: 13 residues. Germline CDR1 is SGHTA and CDR2 is FQGNSA. The V end was cut by 4 bases, the J end by 2 bases, with 8 bases between. CDR3 nucleotides: TGTGCCAGCAGCTGGACAAGCAACACTGAAGCTTTCTTT. It encodes CASSWTSNTEAFF.

This clonotype has a count of ten or more. This chain links TRBV7-2 with TRBJ2-5, with D possibly being TRBD2 (6 bases). Germline CDR1 is SGHTA and CDR2 is FQGNSA. V was cut by 5 bases and J by 5 bases, with 21 bases left in between. The CDR3 contains 16 residues. The CDR3 DNA reads TGTGCCAGCAGCCGTACACGGGGGATGAGTGGGGAGACCCAGTACTTC. Translation gives CASSRTRGMSGETQYF.

The V and J genes are TRBV27 and TRBJ2-1; TRBD2 aligns across 14 bases. The CDR3 runs to 20 residues. Germline V gene lookup returns CDR1 MNHEY and CDR2 SMNVEV (reference sequence). Trimming cost V 5 bases and J 5 bases; bases outside gene matches: 17. CDR3 loop: CASSPLGTSGRKVGNNEQFF. CDR3 nucleotide sequence: TGTGCCAGCAGTCCTCTCGGGACTAGCGGGAGAAAAGTAGGTAACAATGAGCAGTTCTTC.

The rearrangement joins TRBV6-6 to TRBJ2-7; a possible D gene is TRBD2 (6 bases). The V end was cut by 5 bases, the J end by 3 bases, with 14 bases between. In germline, CDR1 is MNHNY, CDR2 SVGAGI (reference sequence). The CDR3 consists of 14 residues. CDR3 sequence: CASSTAGNYYEQYF. The CDR3 region has the DNA TGTGCCAGCAGTACCGCGGGGAACTACTACGAGCAGTACTTC.

This clonotype has a handful of counts. The J gene is TRBJ2-1, the V gene TRBV7-9; the D is unclear. This CDR3 contains 18 residues. The ends were cut back, 2 bases at V and 4 bases at J, with 21 bases in the middle. CDR1 and CDR2 from the germline V gene are SEHNR and FQNEAQ (reference sequence). The CDR3 loop reads CASSLSPPYPTNYNEQFF. In DNA, the CDR3 is TGTGCCAGCAGCTTATCCCCCCCTTACCCCACGAATTACAATGAGCAGTTCTTC.

The V gene is TRBV6-2 or TRBV6-3, the J gene TRBJ1-5, with D maybe TRBD1 (6 bases). Germline CDR1 reads MNHEY; CDR2 reads SVGEGT. V lost 6 bases and J 6 bases, leaving 15 bases between the germline ends. The CDR3 has 14 residues. This CDR3 reads CASRPAGTSQPQHF. The CDR3 DNA is TGTGCCAGCAGACCCGCCGGGACAAGTCAGCCCCAGCATTTT.

This clonotype was detected a few times. V gene TRBV28 combines with J gene TRBJ1-5; D possibly corresponds to TRBD1 (5 bases). The V gene's germline CDR1 is MDHEN and CDR2 SYDVKM. The V end was cut by 3 bases, the J end by 5 bases, with 11 bases between. This CDR3 contains 14 residues. CDR3 coding DNA: TGTGCCAGCAGTTTTATGGGGGGATATCAGCCCCAGCATTTT. Translating gives CASSFMGGYQPQHF. Using reference TRBV28 and TRBJ1-5 for the parts outside the CDR3, the full variable domain is DVKVTQSSRYLVKRTGEKVFLECVQDMDHENMFWYRQDPGLGLRLIYFSYDVKMKEKGDIPEGYSVSREKKERFSLILESASTNQTSMYLCASSFMGGYQPQHFGDGTRLSIL.

In its sample, this clonotype was seen a few times. The J gene is TRBJ2-7, the V gene TRBV4-1, with 12 bases fitting TRBD2. Germline loops: CDR1 MGHRA, CDR2 YSYEKL. The CDR3 length is 17 residues. Unmatched junction bases numbered 9, after V lost 1 base and J lost 5 bases. CDR3 nucleotides: TGCGCCAGCAGCCAAGCAAGCCTACTAGCGGGAGGCCACGAGCAGTACTTC. Its protein product is CASSQASLLAGGHEQYF.

V is TRBV7-2 and J is TRBJ1-4; TRBD1 is a possible D gene (5 bases). V lost 3 bases and J 2 bases, leaving 7 bases between the germline ends. The CDR3 loop spans 14 amino acids. The germline V gene encodes CDR1 SGHTA and CDR2 FQGNSA. The CDR3 loop is CASSFAGTNEKLFF. Written as DNA, the CDR3 is TGTGCCAGCAGCTTTGCAGGGACTAATGAAAAACTGTTTTTT. Variable domain in full (rest from reference TRBV7-2 and TRBJ1-4): GAGVSQSPSNKVTEKGKDVELRCDPISGHTALYWYRQSLGQGLEFLIYFQGNSAPDKSGLPSDRFSAERTGGSVSTLTIQRTQQEDSAVYLCASSFAGTNEKLFFGSGTQLSVL.

The rearrangement uses TRBV15 and TRBJ2-4; tentatively, D is TRBD2 (5 bases). V lost 2 bases to trimming and J lost 3 bases, with 14 bases between them. This CDR3 has 16 amino acids. Germline CDR1 is LNHNV and CDR2 is YYDKDF (reference sequence). CDR3 region: CATSRKLGLDKNIQYF. The CDR3 DNA follows: TGTGCCACCAGCAGAAAGCTCGGACTCGACAAAAACATTCAGTACTTC.

The genes are TRBV12-3 or TRBV12-4 and TRBJ1-4; 10 nucleotides line up with TRBD1. The junction had 4 bases not matched to a gene; V was cut back by 5 bases and J by 7 bases. This CDR3 is built from 14 residues. The chain's CDR3 is CASSTGTGVEKLFF. The CDR3 nucleotides are TGTGCCAGCAGTACCGGGACAGGGGTTGAAAAACTGTTTTTT.

A word on this clonotype: Likely a read error: the CDR3 ends without its conserved phenylalanine or tryptophan. J is TRBJ2-3 and V is TRBV9; the match to TRBD2 covers 13 bases. The CDR3 loop spans 16 amino acids. Germline V lookup: CDR1 SGDLS, CDR2 YYNGEE. Trimming cost V 3 bases and J 2 bases; bases outside gene matches: 3. The CDR3 here is CASSAGLAGNTDTQYS. CDR3 coding DNA: TGTGCCAGCAGCGCGGGACTAGCGGGGAACACAGATACGCAGTATTCT.